The sequence of this T cell receptor (beta chain) was determined in a study of cytomegalovirus exposure and HLA in healthy donors. Turning to the study itself: One earlier analysis, a look at 180 million or so T cells, found some 120 million unique TCR beta sequences.

CDR1 is MDHEN and CDR2 is SYDVKM in the germline V gene. V was cut by 5 bases and J by 5 bases, with 24 bases left in between. This CDR3 has 17 amino acids. Use of 60 Vbeta and 13 Jbeta primers characterized the PCR. The protocol was immunoSEQ multiplex PCR, while the TCRdb copy is restricted to in-frame clones and leaves out a portion. The sample records some 150,000 clones, roughly 85% being singletons. This clonotype was obtained from a woman aged 18-29 years in good health and CMV-seronegative. The chain couples TRBV28 to TRBJ1-1, with D hard to call. Sequenced material: PBMCs. The CDR3 reads CASSRGVSLARLTEAFF. The DNA for the CDR3 is TGTGCCAGCAGTCGCGGGGTCAGCTTGGCGCGATTGACTGAAGCTTTCTTT.